What follows are 20 T cell receptor beta chains derived from one specimen sequenced in a study of cytomegalovirus exposure and HLA in healthy donors. The PCR had 60 Vbeta and 13 Jbeta primers. The method was immunoSEQ multiplex PCR; TCRdb's version includes in-frame clones alone and lacks a portion of them. Of roughly 160,000 clones detected, about four fifths appear once; the ten largest clones hold under 15%. Sequencing input: PBMCs. These receptors were collected from a woman between 50 and 59 years old in good health and CMV-seronegative.

The CDR3 nucleotides read TGTGCCAGCAGCCGACGGACAGGGACGGGAAACACCATATATTTT. Its protein is CASSRRTGTGNTIYF. V is TRBV7-2 and J is TRBJ1-3; TRBD1 agrees at 8 bases. CDR3 length: 15 amino acids. The junction had 7 bases not matched to a gene; V was cut back by 5 bases and J by 4 bases. CDR1 and CDR2 from the germline V gene are SGHTA and FQGNSA.

The chain joins TRBV7-2 to TRBJ1-2, with 9 bases identical to TRBD1. Germline V lookup: CDR1 SGHTA, CDR2 FQGNSA. Losses at the gene ends were 6 bases for V and 2 bases for J; bases not matched to a gene: 4. The length of the CDR3 is 14 residues. CDR3 DNA sequence: TGTGCCAGCAGGCCGGGACAGGGAAACTATGGCTACACCTTC. Protein sequence: CASRPGQGNYGYTF.

J is TRBJ2-3 and V is TRBV5-1; 8 bases match TRBD2. CDR1 and CDR2 (germline): SGHRS, YFSETQ. Trimming cost V 4 bases and J 5 bases; bases outside gene matches: 9. This CDR3 has 15 residues. The CDR3 bases are TGCGCCAGCAGCCCTGGAGTGCGGGGGGTAGATACGCAGTATTTT. Amino acids: CASSPGVRGVDTQYF.

The CDR3: CASSLAIRDTDTQYF. The CDR3 region has the DNA TGTGCCAGCAGCTTAGCGATAAGAGACACAGATACGCAGTATTTT. The V and J genes are TRBV7-9 and TRBJ2-3, with unresolved D. Germline V CDR1 and CDR2: SEHNR, FQNEAQ (reference sequence). With 0 bases removed from V and 2 bases from J, the gap between germline ends came to 9 bases. This CDR3 has 15 amino acids. The full variable domain, rest sourced from reference TRBV7-9 and TRBJ2-3, is DTGVSQNPRHKITKRGQNVTFRCDPISEHNRLYWYRQTLGQGPEFLTYFQNEAQLEKSRLLSDRFSAERPKGSFSTLEIQRTEQGDSAMYLCASSLAIRDTDTQYFGPGTRLTVL.

The sample holds one count of this clone. The chain joins TRBV19 to TRBJ1-2; weak D call: TRBD1 (6 bases). This CDR3 region has 16 residues. Germline V gene data show CDR1 as LNHDA and CDR2 as SQIVND (reference sequence). V lost 5 bases, J lost 3 bases, and 19 bases lay in between. DNA of the CDR3: TGTGCCAGTAGTCGCCCCCAGCCGGGACACGACTATGGCTACACCTTC. Its protein is CASSRPQPGHDYGYTF.

This chain joins TRBV29-1 and TRBJ2-1; a weak D match, TRBD1 (5 bases). CDR3 length: 13 amino acids. V lost 6 bases and J lost 4, with 13 bases in between. Germline values: CDR1 SQVTM, CDR2 ANQGSEA. The CDR3 is CSVRTPLYNEQFF. The CDR3 DNA is TGCAGCGTAAGGACACCTTTATACAATGAGCAGTTCTTC.

The chain combines TRBV5-4 with TRBJ2-5, with 8 bases fitting TRBD1. Germline V gives CDR1 SGHNT, CDR2 YYREEE (reference sequence). Germline trimming cut 4 bases from V and 3 bases from J; bases unmatched to any gene: 8. The CDR3 is made up of 15 amino acids. CDR3 protein: CASSPDRVTKETQYF. CDR3 nucleotide sequence: TGTGCCAGCAGCCCGGACAGGGTAACAAAAGAGACCCAGTACTTC.

The gene calls are TRBV5-1 and TRBJ2-1; the match to TRBD2 covers 7 bases. The CDR3 contains 15 residues. The germline V gene has CDR1 SGHRS and CDR2 YFSETQ. Germline trimming cut 4 bases from V and 3 bases from J; bases unmatched to any gene: 7. In nucleotides, the CDR3 is TGCGCCAGCAGCCACGGGGCTAGCGGCTACAATGAGCAGTTCTTC. It is translated as CASSHGASGYNEQFF.

This clone was seen a handful of times. The chain uses TRBV7-8 and TRBJ2-5, with no clear D. The V gene lost 0 bases and the J gene lost 5 bases, with 10 bases spanning the gap. In germline, CDR1 is SGHVS, CDR2 FQNEAQ. The CDR3 length is 14 residues. CDR3: CASSLAQRRETQYF. In nucleotides, the CDR3 is TGTGCCAGCAGCTTAGCTCAACGCAGGGAGACCCAGTACTTC.

The rearrangement joins TRBV9 to TRBJ1-2; 7 bases map to TRBD1. The V gene end was trimmed by 3 bases and the J gene end by 6 bases; junction bases not matched to a gene: 5. From germline, CDR1 is SGDLS and CDR2 YYNGEE. The CDR3 runs to 13 residues. The CDR3 region is CASSATGAHGYTF. As DNA, the CDR3 is TGTGCCAGCAGCGCCACAGGGGCCCATGGCTACACCTTC.

The rearrangement uses TRBV19 and TRBJ1-4; D gene ambiguous. The CDR3 covers 14 residues. Germline V gene data show CDR1 as LNHDA and CDR2 as SQIVND (reference sequence). The V gene lost 5 bases and the J gene lost 8 bases, with 15 bases spanning the gap. CDR3 loop: CASSVPGSGEKLFF. In DNA form, the CDR3 reads TGTGCCAGTAGTGTACCGGGAAGTGGGGAAAAACTGTTTTTT.

There are a few counts of this clone. The V gene is TRBV15, the J gene TRBJ2-7; D is uncertain. This CDR3 spans 14 amino acids. Germline lookup yields CDR1 LNHNV and CDR2 YYDKDF (reference sequence). Trimming stripped 1 base from V and 2 bases from J, with 9 bases between. CDR3 DNA sequence: TGTGCCACCAGCAGAGTCGGCGGCACCTACGAGCAGTACTTC. Amino acid sequence: CATSRVGGTYEQYF.

J is TRBJ1-1 and V is TRBV4-2; TRBD1 matches 10 bases. The CDR3 consists of 15 residues. The germline V gene encodes CDR1 LGHNA and CDR2 YNFKEQ. Trimming at V came to 4 bases and at J to 2 bases, leaving 4 bases not matched to a gene. CDR3 sequence reads: CASSPKTGGNTEAFF. CDR3 DNA: TGTGCCAGCAGCCCCAAGACAGGGGGCAACACTGAAGCTTTCTTT.

The CDR3 region has the DNA TGTGCCAGCAGTGTCCTTCGGGGTACTTCCTACGAGCAGTACTTC. Encoded protein: CASSVLRGTSYEQYF. The rearrangement links TRBV28 to TRBJ2-7, with TRBD2 as a possible D gene (5 bases). The V gene's germline CDR1 is MDHEN and CDR2 SYDVKM. The CDR3 runs 15 residues. V was pared by 5 bases and J by 1 base, with 15 bases between.

The gene calls are TRBV18 and TRBJ1-1; D call uncertain. From germline, CDR1 is KGHSH and CDR2 LQKENI. V lost 0 bases to trimming and J lost 10 bases, with 15 bases between them. The CDR3 covers 14 residues. The CDR3 here is CASSPPDGISGAFF. CDR3 DNA: TGTGCCAGCTCACCACCCGACGGGATTAGCGGAGCTTTCTTT.

The gene calls are TRBV5-1 and TRBJ1-1; unclear D gene. The CDR3 loop spans 15 amino acids. The V gene's germline CDR1 is SGHRS and CDR2 YFSETQ. V was shortened by 1 base and J by 3 bases, with 13 bases between the two germline ends. The CDR3 here is CASSLSGRRDTEAFF. The CDR3 nucleotides are TGCGCCAGCAGCTTGTCCGGGAGGAGGGACACTGAAGCTTTCTTT.

The V call is TRBV15, the J call TRBJ1-1, with D possibly being TRBD1 (6 bases). Trimming shortened V by 3 bases and J by 1 base, and 9 bases separated the two germline ends. The CDR3 extends over 14 amino acids. Per germline, CDR1 LNHNV and CDR2 YYDKDF (reference sequence). The CDR3 bases are TGTGCCACCAGCAGGCAGGGGTCGAACACTGAAGCTTTCTTT. The encoded protein is CATSRQGSNTEAFF.

This rearrangement joins TRBV4-1 to TRBJ1-4; weak D call: TRBD1 (5 bases). Germline CDR1 and CDR2: MGHRA and YSYEKL. The V and J ends lost 5 bases and 8 bases respectively, with 12 bases between them. The CDR3 has 13 residues. The CDR3 protein is CASSGWWGEKLFF. The CDR3 nucleotides read TGCGCCAGCAGCGGGTGGTGGGGCGAAAAACTGTTTTTT.

The count of this clone is one. The V call is TRBV5-6, the J call TRBJ2-7; a possible D gene is TRBD2 (6 bases). V lost 3 bases and J 1 base, leaving 20 bases between the germline ends. The length of the CDR3 is 17 residues. The germline V gene encodes CDR1 SGHDT and CDR2 YYEEEE. CDR3 DNA: TGTGCCAGCAGCTCCGCCGGCGCGGGGATCGGATCCTACGAGCAGTACTTC. Protein: CASSSAGAGIGSYEQYF.

The sample holds one count of this clone. Within the sample, other DNA sequences also encode this same CDR3. This chain uses TRBV18 with TRBJ2-1; D is unresolved. Germline CDR1 and CDR2: KGHSH and LQKENI. The CDR3 spans 14 residues. V was trimmed by 3 bases and J by 10 bases, leaving 16 bases between them. The CDR3 loop is CASSPSRSPEEQFF. The CDR3 nucleotides read TGTGCCAGCTCACCGAGCCGATCGCCCGAGGAGCAGTTCTTC. The complete variable domain, with remaining parts taken from reference TRBV18 and TRBJ2-1, reads NAGVMQNPRHLVRRRGQEARLRCSPMKGHSHVYWYRQLPEEGLKFMVYLQKENIIDESGMPKERFSAEFPKEGPSILRIQQVVRGDSAAYFCASSPSRSPEEQFFGPGTRLTVL.